Listed here is a single T cell receptor (beta chain). The data are from a study of CD8+ T cells in alopecia areata. On the study more broadly: In an open-label trial, patients got 5 to 10 mg tofacitinib twice daily.

The germline V and J ends were trimmed by 2 bases and 4 bases, with 9 bases remaining between them. The CDR3 is 13 amino acids. The V gene's germline CDR1 is SQVTM and CDR2 ANQGSEA. Investigators isolated RNA and reverse transcribed it into cDNA to act as the sequencing template. Profiled with immunoSEQ multiplex PCR; TCRdb holds only in-frame clones, not every one. The repertoire holds 200,000 to 250,000 clones, with under 70% as singletons. Alopecia areata patients provided lesional scalp punch biopsies and peripheral blood. Source: CD4+ T cells sorted from blood, taken at week 0. This clonotype was obtained from a human donor with alopecia areata. V usage is TRBV29-1 and J usage is TRBJ2-1; D is perhaps TRBD1 (5 bases). The CDR3, as DNA: TGCAGCGTTGAAAGCGACAGATACAATGAGCAGTTCTTC. This translates into CSVESDRYNEQFF.